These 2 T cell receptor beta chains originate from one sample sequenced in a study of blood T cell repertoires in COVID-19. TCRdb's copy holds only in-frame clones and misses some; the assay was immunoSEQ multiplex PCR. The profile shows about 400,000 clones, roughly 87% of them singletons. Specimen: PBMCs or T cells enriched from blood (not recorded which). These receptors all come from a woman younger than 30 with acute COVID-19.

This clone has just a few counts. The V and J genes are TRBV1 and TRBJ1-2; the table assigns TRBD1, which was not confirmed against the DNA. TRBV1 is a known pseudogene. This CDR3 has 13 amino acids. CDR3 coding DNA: TGCACCAGCAGGACGGACAGGGGATGGGGCTACACCTTC. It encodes CTSRTDRGWGYTF.

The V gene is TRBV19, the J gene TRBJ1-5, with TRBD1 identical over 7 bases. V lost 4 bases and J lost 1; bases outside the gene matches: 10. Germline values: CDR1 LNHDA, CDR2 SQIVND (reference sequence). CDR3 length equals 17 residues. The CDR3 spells CASSSPGTAVSNQPQHF. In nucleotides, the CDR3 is TGTGCCAGTAGTAGCCCCGGGACAGCCGTAAGCAATCAGCCCCAGCATTTT.